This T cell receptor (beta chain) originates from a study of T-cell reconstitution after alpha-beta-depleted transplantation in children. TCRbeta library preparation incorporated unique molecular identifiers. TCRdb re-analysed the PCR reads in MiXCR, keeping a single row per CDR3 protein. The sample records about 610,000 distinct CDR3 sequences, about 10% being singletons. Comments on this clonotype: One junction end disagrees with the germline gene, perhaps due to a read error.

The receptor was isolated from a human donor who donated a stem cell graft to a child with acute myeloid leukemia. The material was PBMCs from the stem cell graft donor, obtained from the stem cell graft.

The CDR3 loop reads CSSSFPEGYREQFF. The CDR3 bases are TGTTCCAGCAGCTTCCCCGAGGGCTATCGTGAGCAGTTCTTC. The chain has TRBV11-1 and TRBJ2-1, with D perhaps TRBD2 (5 bases). Per the germline V gene, CDR1 is SGHAT and CDR2 is FQDESV (reference sequence). The CDR3 consists of 14 residues.